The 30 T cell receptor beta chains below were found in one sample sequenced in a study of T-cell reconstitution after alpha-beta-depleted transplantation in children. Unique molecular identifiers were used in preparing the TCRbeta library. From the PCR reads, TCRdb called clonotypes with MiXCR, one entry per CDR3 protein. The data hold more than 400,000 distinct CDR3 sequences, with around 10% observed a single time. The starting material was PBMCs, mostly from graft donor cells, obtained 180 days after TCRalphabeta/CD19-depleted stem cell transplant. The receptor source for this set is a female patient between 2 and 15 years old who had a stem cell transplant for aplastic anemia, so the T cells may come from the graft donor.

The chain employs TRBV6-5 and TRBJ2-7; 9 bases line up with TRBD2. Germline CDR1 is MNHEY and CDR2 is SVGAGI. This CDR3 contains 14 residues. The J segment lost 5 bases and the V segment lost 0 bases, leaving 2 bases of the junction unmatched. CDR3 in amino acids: CASSYSGTSNEQYF. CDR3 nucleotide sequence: TGTGCCAGCAGTTACTCCGGGACTAGCAACGAGCAGTACTTC.

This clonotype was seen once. CDR3 region: CAIGLAGLNEQFF. The DNA of the CDR3 is TGTGCCATCGGACTAGCGGGATTGAATGAGCAGTTCTTC. The chain recombines TRBV6-2 or TRBV6-3 with TRBJ2-1; TRBD2 matches 12 bases. The germline CDR1 and CDR2 sequences are MNHEY and SVGEGT. V was pared by 10 bases and J by 7 bases, with 5 bases of the junction left unmatched. The CDR3 extends over 13 amino acids.

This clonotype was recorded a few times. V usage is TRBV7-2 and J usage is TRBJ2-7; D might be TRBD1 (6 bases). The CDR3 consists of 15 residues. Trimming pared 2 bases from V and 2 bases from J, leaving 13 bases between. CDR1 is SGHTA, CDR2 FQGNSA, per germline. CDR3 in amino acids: CASSLRGTGTYEQYV. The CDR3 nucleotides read TGTGCCAGCAGCTTAAGGGGGACGGGGACCTACGAGCAGTACGTC.

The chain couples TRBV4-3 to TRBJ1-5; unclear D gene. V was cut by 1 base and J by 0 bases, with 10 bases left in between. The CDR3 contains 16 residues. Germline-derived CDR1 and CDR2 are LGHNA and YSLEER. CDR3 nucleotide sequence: TGCGCCAGCAGCCAAGGACGGGGTTATAGCAATCAGCCCCAGCATTTT. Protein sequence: CASSQGRGYSNQPQHF.

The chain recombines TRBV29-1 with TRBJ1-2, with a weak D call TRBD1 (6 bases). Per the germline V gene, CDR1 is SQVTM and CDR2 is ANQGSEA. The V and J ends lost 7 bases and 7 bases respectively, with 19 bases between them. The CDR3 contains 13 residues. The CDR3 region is CSAMGGQLSGYTF. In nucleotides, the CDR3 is TGCAGCGCCATGGGGGGACAATTAAGTGGCTACACCTTC.

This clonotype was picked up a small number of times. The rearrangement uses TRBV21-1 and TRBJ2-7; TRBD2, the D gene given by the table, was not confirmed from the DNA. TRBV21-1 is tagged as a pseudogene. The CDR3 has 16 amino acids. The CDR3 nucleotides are TGTGCCAGCAGCAAAGCCCTTCCGGGCCGTCGGACCGAGCAGTACGTC. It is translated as CASSKALPGRRTEQYV.

The chain's CDR3 is CASSSALAGHNEQFF. In nucleotides, the CDR3 is TGTGCCAGCAGCTCGGCACTAGCGGGCCACAATGAGCAGTTCTTC. The V call is TRBV2, the J call TRBJ2-1; 9 bases agree with TRBD2. Germline lookup yields CDR1 SNHLY and CDR2 FYNNEI. V lost 6 bases and J lost 5; bases outside the gene matches: 8. The CDR3 has 15 residues.

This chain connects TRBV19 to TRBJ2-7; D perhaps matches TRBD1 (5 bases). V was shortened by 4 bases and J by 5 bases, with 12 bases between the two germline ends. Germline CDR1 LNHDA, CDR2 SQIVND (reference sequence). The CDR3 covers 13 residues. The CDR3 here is CASSRTPHDEQYF. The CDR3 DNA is TGTGCCAGTAGTAGGACACCCCACGACGAGCAGTACTTC.

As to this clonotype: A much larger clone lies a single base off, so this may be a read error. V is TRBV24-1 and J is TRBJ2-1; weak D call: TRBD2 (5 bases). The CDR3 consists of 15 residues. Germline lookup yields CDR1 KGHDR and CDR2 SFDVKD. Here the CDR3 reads CGTSDLPSPYNEQFF. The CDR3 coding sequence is TGTGGCACCAGTGATTTGCCTAGCCCCTACAATGAGCAGTTCTTC.

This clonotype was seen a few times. CDR3 nucleotides: TGCGCCAGCAGCCAGAAAACAGACTACGAGCAGTACGTC. It encodes CASSQKTDYEQYV. The chain is built from TRBV4-1 and TRBJ2-7; D gene unclear. CDR1 and CDR2 (germline): MGHRA, YSYEKL. CDR3 length: 13 amino acids. With 3 bases removed from V and 3 bases from J, the gap between germline ends came to 9 bases.

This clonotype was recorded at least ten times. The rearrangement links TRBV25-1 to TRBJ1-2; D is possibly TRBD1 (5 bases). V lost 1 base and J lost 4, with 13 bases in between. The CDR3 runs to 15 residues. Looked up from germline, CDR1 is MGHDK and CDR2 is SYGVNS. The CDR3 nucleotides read TGTGCCAGCAGTGAATCGATAGGGGCAGGCTATGGCTACACCTTC. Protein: CASSESIGAGYGYTF.

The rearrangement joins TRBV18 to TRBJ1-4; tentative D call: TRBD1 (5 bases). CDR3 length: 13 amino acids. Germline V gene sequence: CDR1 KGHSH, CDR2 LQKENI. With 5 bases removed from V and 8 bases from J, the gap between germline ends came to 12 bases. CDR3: CASSSGAYEKLFF. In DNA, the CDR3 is TGTGCCAGCTCATCCGGGGCATACGAAAAACTGTTTTTT.

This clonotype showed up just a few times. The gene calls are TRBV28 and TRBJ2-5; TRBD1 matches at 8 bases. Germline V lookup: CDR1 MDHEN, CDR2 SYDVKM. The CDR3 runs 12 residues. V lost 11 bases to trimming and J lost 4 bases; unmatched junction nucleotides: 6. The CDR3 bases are TGTGCCGCCCAGGGGGCGCGAGAGACCCAGTACTTC. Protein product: CAAQGARETQYF.

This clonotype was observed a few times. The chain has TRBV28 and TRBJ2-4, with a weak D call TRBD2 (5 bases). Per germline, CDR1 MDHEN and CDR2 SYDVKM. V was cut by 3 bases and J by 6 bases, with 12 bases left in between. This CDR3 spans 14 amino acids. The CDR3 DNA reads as TGTGCCAGCAGTTTCGGAGGTAGGACAAACATTCAGTACTTC. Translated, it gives CASSFGGRTNIQYF. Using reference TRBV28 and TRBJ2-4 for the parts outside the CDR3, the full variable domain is DVKVTQSSRYLVKRTGEKVFLECVQDMDHENMFWYRQDPGLGLRLIYFSYDVKMKEKGDIPEGYSVSREKKERFSLILESASTNQTSMYLCASSFGGRTNIQYFGAGTRLSVL.

In nucleotides, the CDR3 is TGCAGCGTTGAAGGGGGACTAGCGGGAGGGCCGGTCGAGCAGTACTTC. This encodes CSVEGGLAGGPVEQYF. This chain connects TRBV29-1 to TRBJ2-7; 16 nucleotides agree with TRBD2. Germline lookup yields CDR1 SQVTM and CDR2 ANQGSEA. This CDR3 comprises 16 residues. Germline trimming cut 1 base from V and 6 bases from J; bases unmatched to any gene: 6.

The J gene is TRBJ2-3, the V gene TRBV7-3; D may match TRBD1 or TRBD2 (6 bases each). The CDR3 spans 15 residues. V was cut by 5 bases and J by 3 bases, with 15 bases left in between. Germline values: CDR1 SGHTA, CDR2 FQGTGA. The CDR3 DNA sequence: TGTGCCAGCAGCCTCGGGGGCCTCAAGACAGATACGCAGTATTTT. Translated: CASSLGGLKTDTQYF.

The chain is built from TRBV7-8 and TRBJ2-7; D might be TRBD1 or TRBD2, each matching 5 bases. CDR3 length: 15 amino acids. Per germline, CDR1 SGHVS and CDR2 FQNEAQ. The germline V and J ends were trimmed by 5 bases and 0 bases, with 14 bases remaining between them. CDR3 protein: CASSQWDDPSYEQYV. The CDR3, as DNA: TGTGCCAGCAGCCAATGGGACGATCCCTCCTACGAGCAGTACGTC.

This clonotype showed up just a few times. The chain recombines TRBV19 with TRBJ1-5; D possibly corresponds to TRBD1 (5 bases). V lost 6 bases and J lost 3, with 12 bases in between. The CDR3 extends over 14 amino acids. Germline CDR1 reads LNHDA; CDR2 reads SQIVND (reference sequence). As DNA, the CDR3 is TGTGCCAGTAGGATACAGGCGGACAATCAGCCCCAGCATTTT. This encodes CASRIQADNQPQHF.

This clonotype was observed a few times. The CDR3 DNA is TGTGCCAGCAGGCCACAGGGCAACTATAATTCACCCCTCCACTTT. Translation gives CASRPQGNYNSPLHF. V usage is TRBV12-3 or TRBV12-4 and J usage is TRBJ1-6, with a possible D match to TRBD1 (6 bases). The CDR3 length is 15 residues. V lost 6 bases to trimming and J lost 3 bases, with 12 bases between them.

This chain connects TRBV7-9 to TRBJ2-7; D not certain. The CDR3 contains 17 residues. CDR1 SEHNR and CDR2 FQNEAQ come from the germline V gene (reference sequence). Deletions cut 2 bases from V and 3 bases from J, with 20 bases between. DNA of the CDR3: TGTGCCAGCAGCTTAATTGGCCTCTGGACGGTAAACTACGAGCAGTACTTC. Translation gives CASSLIGLWTVNYEQYF.

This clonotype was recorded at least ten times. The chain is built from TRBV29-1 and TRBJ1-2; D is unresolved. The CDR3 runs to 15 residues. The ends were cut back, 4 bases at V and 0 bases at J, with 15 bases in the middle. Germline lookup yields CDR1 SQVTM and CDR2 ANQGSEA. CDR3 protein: CSVGDAAVANYGYTF. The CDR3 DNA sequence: TGCAGCGTTGGAGACGCGGCAGTCGCTAACTATGGCTACACCTTC. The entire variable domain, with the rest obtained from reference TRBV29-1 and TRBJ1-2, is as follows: SAVISQKPSRDICQRGTSLTIQCQVDSQVTMMFWYRQQPGQSLTLIATANQGSEATYESGFVIDKFPISRPNLTFSTLTVSNMSPEDSSIYLCSVGDAAVANYGYTFGSGTRLTVV.

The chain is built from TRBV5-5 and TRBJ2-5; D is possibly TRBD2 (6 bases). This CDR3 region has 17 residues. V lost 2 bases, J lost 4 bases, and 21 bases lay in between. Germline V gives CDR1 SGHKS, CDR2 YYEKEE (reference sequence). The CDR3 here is CASSFFPGGGIVETQYF. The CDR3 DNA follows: TGTGCCAGCAGCTTCTTTCCAGGTGGCGGGATTGTAGAGACCCAGTACTTC.

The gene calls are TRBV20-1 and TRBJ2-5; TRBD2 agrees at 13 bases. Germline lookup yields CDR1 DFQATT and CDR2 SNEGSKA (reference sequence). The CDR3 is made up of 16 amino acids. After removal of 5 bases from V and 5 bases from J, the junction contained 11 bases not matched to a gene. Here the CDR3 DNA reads TGCAGTGCTGCCGGGACTAGCGGGATGAAGGGGGAGACCCAGTACTTC. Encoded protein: CSAAGTSGMKGETQYF.

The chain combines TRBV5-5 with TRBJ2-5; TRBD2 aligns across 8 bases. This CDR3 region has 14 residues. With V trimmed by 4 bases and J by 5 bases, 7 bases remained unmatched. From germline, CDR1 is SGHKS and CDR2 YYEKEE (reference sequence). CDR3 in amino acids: CASSPVAGRETQYF. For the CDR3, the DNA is TGTGCCAGCAGCCCCGTAGCGGGAAGGGAGACCCAGTACTTC. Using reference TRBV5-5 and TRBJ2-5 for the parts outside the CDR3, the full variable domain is DAGVTQSPTHLIKTRGQQVTLRCSPISGHKSVSWYQQVLGQGPQFIFQYYEKEERGRGNFPDRFSARQFPNYSSELNVNALLLGDSALYLCASSPVAGRETQYFGPGTRLLVL.

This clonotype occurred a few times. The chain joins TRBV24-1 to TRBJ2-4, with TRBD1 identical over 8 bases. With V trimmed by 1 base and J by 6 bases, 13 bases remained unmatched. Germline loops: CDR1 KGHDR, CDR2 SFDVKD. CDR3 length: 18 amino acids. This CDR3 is CATSDFDMRDGTGNIQYF. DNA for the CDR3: TGTGCCACCAGTGATTTCGATATGCGGGACGGGACAGGAAACATTCAGTACTTC.

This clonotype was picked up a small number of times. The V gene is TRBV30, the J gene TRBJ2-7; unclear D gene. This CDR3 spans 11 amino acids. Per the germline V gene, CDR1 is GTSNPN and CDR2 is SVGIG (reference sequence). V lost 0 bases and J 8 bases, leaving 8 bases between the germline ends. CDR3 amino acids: CAWSVGRKQYV. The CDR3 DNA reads TGTGCCTGGAGTGTAGGCAGAAAGCAGTACGTC.

CDR3 region: CSARTSGWYEQYF. The CDR3 nucleotides read TGCAGTGCTAGGACTAGCGGGTGGTACGAGCAGTACTTC. V and J are TRBV20-1 and TRBJ2-7; 10 positions agree with TRBD2. Germline loops: CDR1 DFQATT, CDR2 SNEGSKA (reference sequence). The CDR3 contains 13 residues. V gave up 3 bases and J gave up 4 bases; unmatched junction bases: 3.

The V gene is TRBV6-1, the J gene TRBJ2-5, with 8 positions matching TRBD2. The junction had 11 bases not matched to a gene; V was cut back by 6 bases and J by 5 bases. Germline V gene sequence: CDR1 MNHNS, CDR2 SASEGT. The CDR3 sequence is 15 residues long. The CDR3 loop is CASRIWETGGETQYF. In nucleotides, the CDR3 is TGTGCCAGCAGAATATGGGAAACGGGGGGGGAGACCCAGTACTTC.

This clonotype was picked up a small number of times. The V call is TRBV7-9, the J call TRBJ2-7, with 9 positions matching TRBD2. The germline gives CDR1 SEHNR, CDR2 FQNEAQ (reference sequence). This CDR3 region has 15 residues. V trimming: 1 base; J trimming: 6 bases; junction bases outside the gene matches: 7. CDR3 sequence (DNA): TGTGCCAGCAGCTTAGTTGTAGCGGGAGATTCCGAGCAGTACTTC. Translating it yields CASSLVVAGDSEQYF.

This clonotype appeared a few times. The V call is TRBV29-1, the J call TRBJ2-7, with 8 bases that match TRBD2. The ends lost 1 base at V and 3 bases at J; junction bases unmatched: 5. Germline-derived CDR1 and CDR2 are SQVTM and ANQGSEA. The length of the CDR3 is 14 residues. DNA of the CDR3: TGCAGCGTTGAAGGTTCCGGGGGGGGCTACGAGCAGTACTTC. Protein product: CSVEGSGGGYEQYF.